One and the same sample provided the 26 T cell receptor beta chains below, sequenced in a study of identical twins. TCRdb reprocessed the 5' RACE reads with MiXCR, giving one entry per CDR3 protein. The table records 200,000 to 250,000 distinct CDR3 sequences, approximately 7.1% of them present only once. These data were also reused for a study on T cells expressing NK-cell markers.

The sequencing sample was made of CD8+ T cells sorted from blood. Receptors originate from a woman in her late teens or twenties in good health.

This clonotype was observed at least ten times. The rearrangement joins TRBV12-3 or TRBV12-4 to TRBJ2-4; D might be TRBD1 or TRBD2, each matching 6 bases. This CDR3 contains 15 residues. Trimming took 7 bases from V and 0 from J, leaving 13 bases between them. The CDR3, as DNA: TGTGCCAGCACGGCCGGGGGCCTAGCCAAAAACATTCAGTACTTC. It specifies CASTAGGLAKNIQYF.

This clonotype showed up just a few times. The rearrangement uses TRBV6-5 and TRBJ1-1; D uncertain. The V end lost 0 bases, the J end lost 8 bases, and 10 bases lay between the germline ends. Looked up from germline, CDR1 is MNHEY and CDR2 is SVGAGI. The CDR3 is made up of 13 amino acids. The CDR3 reads CASSYSSGSEAFF. CDR3 nucleotides: TGTGCCAGCAGTTACTCGAGCGGCAGCGAAGCTTTCTTT.

This clonotype appeared a few times. The chain carries TRBV14 and TRBJ1-3; D is ambiguous. V was clipped by 1 base and J by 0 bases, with 10 bases between them. The V gene's germline CDR1 is SGHDN and CDR2 FVKESK. This CDR3 has 16 amino acids. This CDR3 is CASSQVSRFSGNTIYF. In nucleotides, the CDR3 is TGTGCCAGCAGCCAAGTATCACGCTTCTCTGGAAACACCATATATTTT.

This clonotype was seen ten or more times. V is TRBV4-3 and J is TRBJ2-5; D perhaps matches TRBD2 (6 bases). CDR3 size: 15 residues. Between the trimmed V and J ends, which lost 2 bases and 1 base, there was a span of 11 bases. Germline lookup yields CDR1 LGHNA and CDR2 YSLEER. CDR3 coding DNA: TGCGCCAGCAGCCAATACCTAGCGACCCAAGAGACCCAGTACTTC. Amino acids: CASSQYLATQETQYF.

The rearrangement uses TRBV14 and TRBJ2-2; no clear D. The CDR3 spans 15 residues. CDR1 and CDR2 (germline): SGHDN, FVKESK. V was pared by 2 bases and J by 3 bases, with 10 bases between. CDR3 DNA sequence: TGTGCCAGCAGCCAAACTAACCCTTACACCGGGGAGCTGTTTTTT. Translated, it gives CASSQTNPYTGELFF.

This clonotype was found many times. The chain recombines TRBV11-2 with TRBJ2-1; 8 bases are shared with TRBD2. This CDR3 has 15 amino acids. Trimming at V came to 4 bases and at J to 7 bases, leaving 9 bases not matched to a gene. Germline loops: CDR1 SGHAT, CDR2 FQNNGV. The CDR3 is CASSSGGASRNEQFF. The CDR3 region has the DNA TGTGCCAGCAGCTCGGGGGGGGCCAGTAGGAATGAGCAGTTCTTC.

At least ten counts were recorded for this clonotype. The gene calls are TRBV3-1 and TRBJ2-1, with TRBD2 as a possible D gene (5 bases). Germline lookup yields CDR1 LGHDT and CDR2 YNNKEL (reference sequence). CDR3 length: 17 residues. Trimming shortened V by 3 bases and J by 2 bases, and 17 bases separated the two germline ends. The CDR3 nucleotides are TGTGCCAGCAGCCATTTACCAGGAGGAGCCCCCTACAATGAGCAGTTCTTC. Its translation is CASSHLPGGAPYNEQFF.

The V call is TRBV12-5, the J call TRBJ1-3, with 9 bases matching TRBD1. Germline CDR1 reads LGHNT; CDR2 reads FRNRAP. J gave up 0 bases and V 9 bases, and 6 bases lay outside the gene matches. The CDR3 covers 15 residues. Here the CDR3 DNA reads TGTGCTAGCGGACAGGGGTTTCACTCTGGAAACACCATATATTTT. Translating gives CASGQGFHSGNTIYF.

This clonotype appeared a few times. The V gene is TRBV11-1, the J gene TRBJ2-1, with 9 bases matching TRBD2. The germline V gene has CDR1 SGHAT and CDR2 FQDESV (reference sequence). The CDR3 spans 20 residues. V lost 4 bases, J lost 4 bases, and 20 bases stayed unmatched. The CDR3 DNA follows: TGTGCCAGCAGCTCATCCGGGACTAGCACACCTGGCCACTTGTACAATGAGCAGTTCTTC. Translating gives CASSSSGTSTPGHLYNEQFF.

This clonotype was detected a few times. This chain connects TRBV7-6 to TRBJ2-2; no definite D call. Germline V gene lookup returns CDR1 SGHVS and CDR2 FNYEAQ. The CDR3 runs to 15 residues. Trimming left V 1 base short and J 0 bases short, with 6 bases between. The DNA for the CDR3 is TGTGCCAGCAGCTTAGTAGGGACGAACACCGGGGAGCTGTTTTTT. The encoded protein is CASSLVGTNTGELFF.

This clonotype was counted only a few times. This CDR3 is CASSSGQPNEKLFF. CDR3 nucleotide sequence: TGTGCCAGCAGCTCGGGACAGCCTAATGAAAAACTGTTTTTT. The chain is built from TRBV5-6 and TRBJ1-4; 7 bases are shared with TRBD1. Germline assignment: CDR1 SGHDT and CDR2 YYEEEE. The CDR3 extends over 14 amino acids. Trimming took 3 bases from V and 3 from J; bases not matched to a gene: 2.

The chain couples TRBV20-1 to TRBJ1-1; D might be TRBD1 (5 bases). Germline V gene lookup returns CDR1 DFQATT and CDR2 SNEGSKA (reference sequence). This CDR3 is built from 15 residues. V was clipped by 0 bases and J by 0 bases, with 11 bases between them. The CDR3 region has the DNA TGCAGTGCTAGAGAATTACAGGCCATGAACACTGAAGCTTTCTTT. It specifies CSARELQAMNTEAFF.

This clonotype was recorded only once. The genes are TRBV3-1 and TRBJ2-1, with TRBD2 matching 11 bases. This CDR3 contains 17 residues. V shed 10 bases, J shed 9 bases, and the junction held 20 bases outside the gene matches. CDR1 and CDR2 (germline): LGHDT, YNNKEL (reference sequence). DNA for the CDR3: TGTGCCACCTGCCAGGAGGTAGCGGGGGGGCATGGTAGTGAGCAGTTCTTC. Residues: CATCQEVAGGHGSEQFF.

This clonotype was detected only a few times. The chain combines TRBV14 with TRBJ2-7; D is perhaps TRBD1 (6 bases). The germline CDR1 and CDR2 sequences are SGHDN and FVKESK. V lost 6 bases, J lost 2 bases, and 11 bases lay in between. This CDR3 region has 13 residues. The CDR3 spells CASRHTGTYEQYF. Here the CDR3 DNA reads TGTGCCAGCAGGCATACAGGGACCTACGAGCAGTACTTC.

The chain recombines TRBV25-1 with TRBJ1-3; D unclear. Deletions cut 8 bases from V and 4 bases from J, with 12 bases between. The CDR3 is 13 amino acids. Germline V gives CDR1 MGHDK, CDR2 SYGVNS. The CDR3 is CASHSPGGNTIYF. CDR3 bases: TGTGCCAGCCATTCCCCTGGGGGAAACACCATATATTTT.

This clonotype was counted only a few times. At one end the junction does not follow the germline gene, possibly because of a read error. CDR3 protein: CASTESPTGSGGYTF. The DNA of the CDR3 is TGTGCCAGCACTGAAAGCCCGACAGGCTCGGGTGGCTACACCTTC. This chain links TRBV2 with TRBJ1-2, with D possibly matching TRBD1 (6 bases). The CDR3 extends over 15 amino acids. Germline V CDR1 and CDR2: SNHLY, FYNNEI.

The rearrangement links TRBV29-1 to TRBJ2-7; D unclear. The V and J ends lost 4 bases and 6 bases respectively, with 10 bases between them. CDR3 length equals 11 residues. Germline CDR1 and CDR2: SQVTM and ANQGSEA. The CDR3 nucleotides are TGCAGCGTTGGGGGTCCCTTCGAGCAGTACTTC. Protein product: CSVGGPFEQYF.

In this sample, this clonotype turned up once. This chain links TRBV6-1 with TRBJ2-5, with D possibly TRBD2 on 6 matching bases. The CDR3 sequence is 16 residues long. V was shortened by 4 bases and J by 7 bases, with 22 bases between the two germline ends. Germline CDR1 is MNHNS and CDR2 is SASEGT. The CDR3 spells CASSGSSGPPFGTQYF. For the CDR3, the DNA is TGTGCCAGCAGTGGCTCCAGCGGGCCCCCTTTCGGGACCCAGTACTTC.

The chain is built from TRBV20-1 and TRBJ2-3; D is ambiguous. Germline CDR1 and CDR2: DFQATT and SNEGSKA (reference sequence). V was shortened by 6 bases and J by 1 base, with 8 bases between the two germline ends. The CDR3 runs 12 residues. This CDR3 is CSAVTGTDTQYF. The CDR3 coding sequence is TGCAGTGCGGTGACCGGCACAGATACGCAGTATTTT.

This clonotype came up a few times. The chain combines TRBV6-5 with TRBJ1-5, with D possibly TRBD1 on 5 matching bases. V was shortened by 0 bases and J by 3 bases, with 9 bases between the two germline ends. The germline V gene has CDR1 MNHEY and CDR2 SVGAGI. CDR3 length: 15 residues. The CDR3 DNA reads TGTGCCAGCAGTTACTCGGGAGGGGTCAATCAGCCCCAGCATTTT. Translated: CASSYSGGVNQPQHF.

This clonotype was seen ten or more times. The chain couples TRBV29-1 to TRBJ2-3; 10 nucleotides agree with TRBD2. This CDR3 is 13 amino acids long. The germline gives CDR1 SQVTM, CDR2 ANQGSEA. After removal of 6 bases from V and 1 base from J, the junction contained 1 base not matched to a gene. CDR3 DNA: TGCAGCGTCGGGACTAGCGGCACAGATACGCAGTATTTT. It is translated as CSVGTSGTDTQYF.

V is TRBV2 and J is TRBJ1-1; D gene uncertain. The CDR3 length is 14 residues. V was clipped by 3 bases and J by 1 base, with 9 bases between them. Per germline, CDR1 SNHLY and CDR2 FYNNEI. DNA of the CDR3: TGTGCCAGCAGTGAGTGGCAGAAGAACACTGAAGCTTTCTTT. Protein sequence: CASSEWQKNTEAFF.

The chain is built from TRBV27 and TRBJ2-7, with TRBD1 as a possible D gene (6 bases). From germline, CDR1 is MNHEY and CDR2 SMNVEV (reference sequence). The CDR3 spans 11 residues. The CDR3 DNA reads TGTGCAACCAAGGGGGACAACGAGCAGTACTTC. It yields the protein CATKGDNEQYF.

This clonotype turned up a few times. The chain couples TRBV10-2 to TRBJ2-4; TRBD1 matches at 7 bases. The germline V gene has CDR1 WSHSY and CDR2 SAAADI. CDR3 length: 11 amino acids. J was trimmed by 14 bases and V by 2 bases; bases with no gene match: 3. CDR3 residues: CASSEGTEEYF. The CDR3 DNA sequence: TGCGCCAGCAGTGAGGGGACAGAAGAGTACTTC.

The chain joins TRBV11-2 to TRBJ2-1; tentatively, D is TRBD2 (5 bases). CDR1 and CDR2 from the germline V gene are SGHAT and FQNNGV. The CDR3 consists of 13 residues. V dropped 5 bases and J dropped 6 bases, with 11 bases sitting between them. The CDR3 sequence is CASSIGGPNEQFF. In DNA form, the CDR3 reads TGTGCCAGCAGCATAGGAGGTCCCAATGAGCAGTTCTTC.

On this clonotype itself: The junction does not match germline at one end; this may be a read error. This sequence joins TRBV25-1 and TRBJ2-7, with 7 bases lining up with TRBD2. This CDR3 contains 15 residues. From germline, CDR1 is MGHDK and CDR2 SYGVNS. The CDR3 here is CANSGVTSSSYEQYF. CDR3 in DNA: TGTGCCAACAGTGGGGTGACTAGCAGCTCCTACGAGCAGTACTTC.